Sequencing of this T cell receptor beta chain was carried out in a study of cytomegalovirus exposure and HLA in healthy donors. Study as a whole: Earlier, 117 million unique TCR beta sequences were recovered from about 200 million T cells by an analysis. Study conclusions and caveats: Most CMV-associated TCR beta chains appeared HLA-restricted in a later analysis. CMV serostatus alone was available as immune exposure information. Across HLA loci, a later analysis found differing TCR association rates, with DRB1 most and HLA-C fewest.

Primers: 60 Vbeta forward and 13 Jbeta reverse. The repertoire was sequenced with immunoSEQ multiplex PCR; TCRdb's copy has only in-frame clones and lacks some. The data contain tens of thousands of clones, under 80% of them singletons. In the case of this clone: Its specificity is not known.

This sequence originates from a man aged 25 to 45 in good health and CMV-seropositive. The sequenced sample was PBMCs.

The CDR3 DNA reads as TGTGCCAGCAGCTTGACCGACGGACAACACTACGAGCAGTACTTC. Translated, it gives CASSLTDGQHYEQYF. The rearrangement uses TRBV5-5 and TRBJ2-7; TRBD1 is a possible D gene (5 bases). Looked up from germline, CDR1 is SGHKS and CDR2 is YYEKEE (reference sequence). The length of the CDR3 is 15 residues. The germline V and J ends were trimmed by 1 base and 3 bases, with 14 bases remaining between them.